Given below is one T cell receptor (beta chain) in context. No antigen is known for it. One entry per CDR3 protein, without DNA, is what TCRdb gives after re-calling the 5' RACE reads. This sample's table has roughly 420,000 distinct CDR3 sequences. This specimen comes from a study of T cells expressing NK-cell markers. Across the whole study: In sorted CD3+CD56+NKG2C+, CD3+CD56+NKG2C- and CD3+CD56-NKG2C+ T cells, TCR beta repertoires were obtained.

The study's findings and limits: About six donors carried dominant NKG2C+ clonotypes that made up roughly 1.0-7.0% of their CD8+ T cells.

CDR3 length equals 15 residues. The TCR originated in a woman between 18 and 70 years old in good health. The source material was blood T cells: a sorted CD56 or NKG2C T cell subset, CD4+ or CD8+ T cells, or bulk PBMC T cells (not recorded which). This chain joins TRBV12-3 or TRBV12-4 and TRBJ2-3; TCRdb returns TRBD1, unconfirmable since there is no DNA. This CDR3 reads CASSLSTGASDTQYF.